This T cell receptor (beta chain) was retrieved from a study of cytomegalovirus exposure and HLA in healthy donors. This CDR3 is built from 14 residues. CDR1 KGHSH and CDR2 LQKENI come from the germline V gene. With V trimmed by 1 base and J by 8 bases, 6 bases remained unmatched. PCR was performed using 60 Vbeta and 13 Jbeta primers. Generated by immunoSEQ multiplex PCR, the TCRdb table keeps only in-frame clones and is missing some. The sample holds 160,000 or so clones; approximately 72% are singletons and the top ten take 2% to 2.5%. Every donor was a healthy person donating bone marrow. The material sequenced was PBMCs. This sequence was found in a human donor in good health. V and J are TRBV18 and TRBJ1-2, with TRBD1 identical over 8 bases. The CDR3 nucleotides are TGTGCCAGCTCACCACAGGGACAGGTGGCGGGCTACACCTTC. This sequence encodes CASSPQGQVAGYTF.